This T cell receptor beta chain was sequenced for a study of blood T cells in healthy people across ages. The authors ran a second PCR of about 6 to 12 cycles using a sample-barcoded 5' primer and a J-beta primer mix. MiXCR, applied by TCRdb to the 5' RACE reads, yields one record per CDR3 protein. The sample lists 550,000 to 750,000 distinct CDR3 sequences; more than 20% were seen once. This clonotype was picked up a small number of times. Germline CDR1 and CDR2: DFQATT and SNEGSKA (reference sequence). Trimming pared 6 bases from V and 2 bases from J, leaving 12 bases between. The CDR3 has 13 residues.

This sequence originates from a man in his 70s in good health. The sequenced sample was blood. The rearrangement joins TRBV20-1 to TRBJ2-3; no clear D gene. DNA for the CDR3: TGCAGTGCGGGCGCGAGGACCACAGATACGCAGTATTTT. It encodes CSAGARTTDTQYF.